This is a list of T cell receptor beta chains from one sample in a study of blood T cell repertoires in COVID-19. Only in-frame clones appear in the TCRdb table, and some are missing; sequencing was by immunoSEQ multiplex PCR. The table includes about 120,000 clones, 86% detected once. Sequencing was done on a sample of peripheral blood. The receptors stem from a man between 65 and 85 years old who had recovered from COVID-19. CDR3s leave out the opening cysteine and the closing phenylalanine or tryptophan.

TRBJ2-1 | 12 | TRBV7-9 | ASSLTGAKNEQF
TRBJ1-2 | 11 | TRBV7-2 | ASSSGGGYGYT
TRBJ1-5 | 11 | TRBV3-1/TRBV3-2 | ASSPDSDQPQH
TRBJ2-3 | 10 | TRBV7-9 | ASSLEADTQY
TRBJ1-5 | 13 | TRBV9 | ASSVATAASEPQH
TRBJ2-7 | 13 | TRBV19 | ASSKGTGNSYEQY
TRBJ1-4 | 10 | TRBV5-6 | ASSLASEKLF
TRBJ2-7 | 11 | TRBV12-3/TRBV12-4 | ASSMGQSYEQY
TRBJ1-5 | 11 | TRBV6-5 | ASSTDINQPQH
TRBJ2-7 | 11 | TRBV7-2 | ASSTEREREQY
TRBJ1-5 | 14 | TRBV10-2 | ASSESGRGTNQPQH
TRBJ1-1 | 11 | TRBV6-2/TRBV6-3 | ASSSTANTEAF
TRBJ2-5 | 11 | TRBV4-1 | ASSQIGTRDQY
TRBJ1-1 | 14 | TRBV15 | ATSGPSLVMNTEAF
TRBJ2-3 | 12 | TRBV7-3 | ASSQVVSTDTQY
TRBJ1-2 | 13 | TRBV5-6 | ASSFPGQANYGYT
TRBJ1-2 | 15 | TRBV19 | ASRGTNRGRADYGYT
TRBJ1-5 | 12 | TRBV6-2/TRBV6-3 | ASSPPSSNQPQH
TRBJ2-1 | 14 | TRBV24-1 | ATSDLGTSGHNEQF
TRBJ2-1 | 13 | TRBV5-1 | ASSPLAGAYNEQF
TRBJ1-2 | 12 | TRBV19 | ASTHPDRFYGYT
TRBJ2-1 | 13 | TRBV7-3 | ASSLTYDSYNEQF
TRBJ1-3 | 14 | TRBV18 | ASSPWQGATGNTIY
TRBJ1-2 | 11 | TRBV18 | ASSHRDSYGYT
TRBJ2-7 | 11 | TRBV5-6 | ASRQGALREQY
TRBJ2-1 | 13 | TRBV19 | ASSMGDYAYNEQF
TRBJ2-2 | 9 | TRBV6-5 | ASGRSEELF
TRBJ1-5 | 12 | TRBV28 | ASTRAGGYQPQH
TRBJ2-5 | 10 | TRBV7-2 | ASSFVLETQY
TRBJ2-2 | 14 | TRBV4-3 | ASSQSSAANTGELF
TRBJ2-5 | 12 | TRBV7-9 | ASNILREGETQY
TRBJ2-1 | 13 | TRBV2 | ASSEEQGAYNEQF
TRBJ2-1 | 15 | TRBV12-1 | ASSATGPRERRNEQF
TRBJ2-4 | 12 | TRBV28 | ASSSDRSKNIQY
TRBJ1-1 | 11 | TRBV5-1 | ASSVEVGTEAF
TRBJ1-6 | 14 | TRBV4-1 | ASRRIQGVENSPLH
TRBJ2-6 | 13 | TRBV7-9 | ASSLAVGGANVLT
TRBJ1-5 | 10 | TRBV4-1 | ASSQVEEPQH
TRBJ2-3 | 13 | TRBV28 | ASSAAGTRGDTQY
TRBJ2-1 | 10 | TRBV29-1 | SVGTGVNEQF
TRBJ2-5 | 13 | TRBV5-1 | ASSSGTSGQETQY
TRBJ2-1 | 13 | TRBV6-2/TRBV6-3 | ASSYPAANDNEQF
TRBJ1-5 | 14 | TRBV5-6 | ASSFGAGGGNQPQH
TRBJ2-1 | 11 | TRBV9 | ASSVDPTNEQF
TRBJ2-7 | 12 | TRBV19 | ASSIQGANYEQY
TRBJ1-1 | 11 | TRBV11-2 | ASSLVGGTEAF
TRBJ2-4 | 15 | TRBV15 | ATSPGTSGILKNIQY
TRBJ2-7 | 13 | TRBV28 | ATGTSGTLDRRQY
TRBJ1-6 | 14 | TRBV6-1 | ASSAPDSSYNSPLH
TRBJ2-5 | 12 | TRBV10-3 | AISESSGGETQY
TRBJ2-7 | 13 | TRBV13 | ASSLDGQGAYEQY
TRBJ2-2 | 15 | TRBV7-9 | ASSSSGTSGFTGELF
TRBJ2-5 | 12 | TRBV15 | ATSRDGQQETQY
TRBJ2-7 | 11 | TRBV28 | ASSLSGNYEQY
TRBJ2-1 | 13 | TRBV19 | ASSMRASGRREQF